These T cell receptor beta chains were read from a single sample in a study of cytomegalovirus exposure and HLA in healthy donors. The data were produced by immunoSEQ multiplex PCR, yet TCRdb's version contains in-frame clones alone and is incomplete. The sample has 150,000 to 200,000 clones; around 80% are singletons. Sequenced sample: PBMCs. These receptors were obtained from a woman aged 40 to 50 in good health and CMV-seronegative. The CDR3 runs from the conserved cysteine through the conserved F or W. The D gene is left open where the match is weak. For some rows the clone size is stated as once, few or many, or as a class when expanded; others skip it.

>TRBJ2-6|TRBD2|TRBV5-1|once
CASSLTGLGGANGLTF
TGCGCCAGCAGCTTGACGGGGCTGGGAGGGGCCAACGGCCTGACTTTC
>TRBJ1-1|.|TRBV28|.
CASSLVGGIVAEAFF
TGTGCCAGCAGTTTAGTAGGAGGGATTGTCGCTGAAGCTTTCTTT
>TRBJ2-1|.|TRBV12-2|few
CAPPQGGNNEQFF
TGTGCCCCTCCACAGGGGGGAAACAATGAGCAGTTCTTC
>TRBJ2-7|TRBD2|TRBV28|.
CASSVGGSRYEQYF
TGTGCCAGCAGTGTCGGGGGGTCACGGTACGAGCAGTACTTC
>TRBJ1-2|.|TRBV18|.
CASSPGQIYGYTF
TGTGCCAGCTCACCCGGACAGATCTATGGCTACACCTTC
>TRBJ2-1|TRBD1|TRBV6-6|.
CASTPTQGEYNEQFF
TGTGCCAGCACTCCAACACAGGGGGAGTACAATGAGCAGTTCTTC
>TRBJ1-5|.|TRBV28|.
CASSWGQGRNQPQHF
TGTGCCAGCAGCTGGGGGCAGGGGCGAAATCAGCCCCAGCATTTT
>TRBJ1-1|TRBD1|TRBV7-9|.
CASSVGTVNTEAFF
TGTGCCAGCAGCGTAGGGACAGTGAACACTGAAGCTTTCTTT
>TRBJ2-7|TRBD2|TRBV4-2|once
CASSQDLGSGGEQYF
TGTGCCAGCAGCCAAGATTTGGGCAGCGGGGGCGAGCAGTACTTC
>TRBJ2-5|TRBD2|TRBV7-7|.
CASSGTSGPQGTQYF
TGTGCTAGTAGCGGGACTAGCGGGCCTCAGGGTACCCAGTACTTC
>TRBJ2-7|.|TRBV11-1|.
CASSSTYSGDSYEQYF
TGTGCCAGCAGCTCGACCTATAGCGGAGACTCCTACGAGCAGTACTTC
>TRBJ2-1|TRBD2|TRBV4-1|once
CASSQDLWGLGYNEQFF
TGCGCCAGCAGCCAAGATCTGTGGGGACTAGGGTACAATGAGCAGTTCTTC
>TRBJ1-4|.|TRBV28|.
CASSSPAGANEKLFF
TGTGCCAGCAGTTCCCCGGCGGGTGCTAATGAAAAACTGTTTTTT
>TRBJ1-1|.|TRBV2|.
CASSLVDGGTTEAFF
TGTGCCAGCAGTTTAGTTGACGGAGGAACCACTGAAGCTTTCTTT
>TRBJ2-2|.|TRBV19|.
CASTSQDWKFTGELFF
TGTGCCAGTACCTCCCAGGACTGGAAATTCACCGGGGAGCTGTTTTTT